This T cell receptor (beta chain) was recorded in a study of regulatory T cells in long-lasting Graves disease (dated by TCRdb to about 2021). With regard to the full study: Patients with newly diagnosed Graves' disease had been on antithyroid drugs for under 3 months. Patients with persistent Graves' disease were compared with patients with newly diagnosed Graves' disease using TCR sequencing and RNA sequencing of peripheral blood. The study took place in China and was registered as a clinical trial. A total of about 35 samples underwent TCR sequencing, from around 13 patients with persistent Graves' disease and 20 or so patients with newly diagnosed Graves' disease.

Findings and caveats that apply to the study as a whole: Persistent patients shared more public clonotypes among themselves (more than 2,500) than newly diagnosed patients did (about 970). Sequencing and analysis were limited to the TCR beta chain. Compared with newly diagnosed patients, persistent Graves' disease patients had lower TCR Shannon entropy and fewer highly expanded clones, which suggests clonal expansion. The authors noted that the small sample size was a limitation that may lower accuracy. Persistent disease showed preferential use of TRBV28, TRBJ1-2 and TRBJ2-5, whereas newly diagnosed disease favored TRBV20-1 and TRBJ2-1. Because the primary lesion, thyroid tissue, could not be accessed, the study looked at peripheral blood alone.

Library construction relied on multiplex PCR. The listed sequencing device is Illumina HiSeq 4000. To build TCR beta libraries, CDR3 regions were amplified by Arm-PCR using iRepertoire HTBI primers. Before sequencing, the PCR products went through gel purification. In the source study's methods: Gene usage analysis of CDR3 amino acid clonotypes relied on the 60 or so TRBV and fewer than 15 TRBJ segments identified across samples. COPE and FqMerger were used to merge the filtered high-quality paired reads into contigs. BLAST was used to align contigs to the IMGT TRBV, TRBD and TRBJ reference genes, and CDR3 was defined following IMGT. Any clonotype with a frequency above 0.1% was classified as a highly expanded clone. Shannon entropy was used to measure repertoire diversity, and the Gini coefficient was used to measure V-J evenness. Public clonotypes were defined as clonotypes shared by more than one individual. The raw public data were reprocessed by TCRdb itself: fastp quality trimming at Q25, MiXCR clonotype calling, in-frame beta chains only. Rows with a matching CDR3 protein are joined into one entry that keeps the most common DNA and genes. The V and J calls here are based on TCRdb, not the publication. This sample is represented by 400,000 to 650,000 distinct CDR3 sequences; more than 15% of them were singletons. The top ten clones comprise roughly 25% of the sample.

Inclusive of the bounding cysteine and phenylalanine, the CDR3 is 16 residues long. Just the 48-base CDR3 DNA is kept, in frame starting at base 1. CDR1 MNHNS and CDR2 SASEGT are derived from the germline V gene. V is shortened by 5 bases, J by 5 bases, and the region joining them spans 18 bases. The time point label of this sample denotes: newly diagnosed GD, antithyroid drugs for less than 3 months. For both TCR sequencing and RNA sequencing, RNA was extracted from PBMCs in TRIzol. The diagnosis of Graves' disease was made according to American Thyroid Association guidelines. Patients were recruited from an endocrinology department in Xi'an, China. From each patient, roughly 9 milliliters of peripheral blood was collected into an EDTA anticoagulant tube. Ficoll Paque Plus density gradient separation was used to isolate PBMCs, and no additional T cell sorting was done. RNA quality was checked with an Agilent 2100 Bioanalyzer and agarose gel, and concentration with a NanoDrop 2000.

This clonotype was counted ten times or more. This clone's antigen is unknown. No much larger clone exists at a distance of one base, and base qualities are not known. These data are also associated with another study on T cells in Graves' hyperthyroidism and ophthalmopathy. The second paper states: Graves' hyperthyroidism was defined as stable when no progression to ophthalmopathy occurred over 18 months of follow-up. Hyperthyroidism patients were aged 18 to 65 years and newly diagnosed, with disease duration of less than 2 months. Exclusion was applied to patients with uncontrolled infections, other autoimmune diseases, pregnancy or lactation. Diagnoses were based on clinical symptoms, serum thyroxine and TRAb, thyroid ultrasound and orbital computed tomography. The TCR CDR3 was subjected to a first round of RT-PCR using the HTBI primer set and the Qiagen OneStep RT-PCR kit. Most expanded thyroid clonotypes (frequency above 0.001) were also detected in blood, suggesting blood repertoires may reflect thyroid immune responses. In cross-validation, a model built on a 13 V-J signature told ophthalmopathy apart from stable hyperthyroidism with under 90% sensitivity and about 81% specificity, and in testing the same model reached 80%/75%. During validation, the model predicted progression to ophthalmopathy a median of approximately 6.5 months ahead of onset, with more than 55% sensitivity and about 75% specificity. TCR V-J signatures able to tell the groups apart were searched for in a discovery cohort of approximately 95 patients, of whom more than 40 had Graves' ophthalmopathy and 55 to 60 had stable Graves' hyperthyroidism. Prospective prediction of ophthalmopathy was tested in an independent validation cohort of some 19 hyperthyroidism patients and 17 patients who later progressed to ophthalmopathy. For training and testing, the roughly 97 patients in the discovery cohort were randomly divided in a 7:3 ratio. In six Graves' hyperthyroidism patients, the study also compared T-cell repertoires from thyroid tissue with T-cell repertoires from blood. Following sampling, methimazole starting at 30 mg daily was given to hyperthyroidism patients, and high-dose intravenous methylprednisolone was given to ophthalmopathy patients. Libraries were constructed in a second round of multiplex PCR, after which size selection and purification were carried out. Paired-end sequencing of the libraries was performed with 100 bp reads on an Illumina HiSeq2000. SOAPnuke was used to process the raw data, throwing out any read that contained adapters or uncalled bases, had a mean Phred below 15, or lacked an exact constant-primer or identifier match. COPE v1.2.5 was used to merge high-quality paired reads, and clonotypes were defined as unique nucleotide sequences. MiTCR v1.1 was used to align the clonotypes against IMGT TRBV, TRBD and TRBJ reference segments. The analysis was restricted to V-J combinations with a frequency above 0.0001, which together covered about 99% of the repertoires. The TCS score was defined as the ratio of F50 (clonal expansion) to E x V (chaos), calculated using BLOSUM62-based TCRdist between CDR3 peptides within each V-J. Welch's t-statistics and random forest reduced fewer than 550 V-J features to roughly 13, which were used in a naive Bayes classifier (R e1071). No statistical method was used to set the sample size in advance, and investigators knew the group allocation. TCR Vbeta CDR3 sequencing of approximately 140 peripheral blood samples (under 45 ophthalmopathy, 75 to 80 hyperthyroidism and some 17 progressor patients) is reported in the paper.

The input for sequencing was peripheral blood mononuclear cells (PBMCs), taken at new diagnosis, from a patient treated with antithyroid drugs. This receptor was taken from a woman in her forties or fifties with Graves disease. Donor details come from another sample of the same person, matched by shared clones. The rearrangement combines TRBV6-1 with TRBJ1-4, and the D gene may be TRBD1, 5 bases matching. Read as DNA, the sequence is TGTGCCAGCAGTCCAGACAGCGTATACACGAATGAAAAACTGTTTTTT. It is translated as CASSPDSVYTNEKLFF.